Sequencing of this T cell receptor beta chain was carried out in a study of T cell changes during pregnancy in multiple sclerosis. TCRdb's copy holds only in-frame clones and misses some; the assay was immunoSEQ multiplex PCR. The sample contains about 110,000 clones, roughly nine tenths of which appear only once. The TCR was taken from a female donor with multiple sclerosis, enrolled in a pregnancy study. Sequenced material: peripheral blood, taken after pregnancy.

The chain's CDR3 is CASSEAVRRLYGYTF. The CDR3, as DNA: TGTGCCAGCAGTGAAGCGGTACGGCGGCTCTATGGCTACACCTTC. The chain couples TRBV2 to TRBJ1-2; D is unclear. Germline V gene sequence: CDR1 SNHLY, CDR2 FYNNEI. The CDR3 runs 15 residues. V lost 0 bases and J lost 4, with 12 bases in between.